The next 23 T cell receptor beta chains were all read from a single sample in a study of T cells after yellow fever vaccination. MiXCR, run by TCRdb on the 5' RACE reads, gives a single entry per CDR3 protein. Among roughly 340,000 distinct CDR3 sequences listed, 3% to 4.5% were seen once. This material consisted of PBMCs, taken 5 days after the yellow fever booster vaccination. Receptors were obtained from a man younger than 35 who received the YFV17D yellow fever vaccine.

This clonotype was seen a few times. This rearrangement joins TRBV3-1 to TRBJ1-1; D unclear. The CDR3 runs 14 residues. Germline V CDR1 and CDR2: LGHDT, YNNKEL (reference sequence). V dropped 2 bases and J dropped 4 bases, with 11 bases sitting between them. CDR3 sequence reads: CASSQLEASTEAFF. CDR3 sequence (DNA): TGTGCCAGCAGCCAACTGGAGGCGAGCACTGAAGCTTTCTTT.

This clonotype was recorded a few times. The DNA of the CDR3 is TGTGCCAGCAGCGTAGTTCATTGGGGGTACTGGTTTTTTGCAGGCGAGCAGTTCTTC. Its protein is CASSVVHWGYWFFAGEQFF. This chain connects TRBV9 to TRBJ2-1, with D perhaps given as TRBD1 or TRBD2 (5 bases each). Germline-derived CDR1 and CDR2 are SGDLS and YYNGEE. Deletions cut 0 bases from V and 10 bases from J, with 29 bases between. This CDR3 spans 19 amino acids.

This clonotype was counted at least ten times. V gene TRBV10-3 combines with J gene TRBJ2-7; D is undetermined. Germline CDR1 ENHRY, CDR2 SYGVKD. V was shortened by 0 bases and J by 0 bases, with 9 bases between the two germline ends. The CDR3 totals 15 residues. CDR3 loop: CAISESVRSSYEQYF. The CDR3 region has the DNA TGTGCCATCAGTGAGTCCGTCAGGAGCTCCTACGAGCAGTACTTC.

This clonotype was seen ten or more times. The rearrangement links TRBV7-9 to TRBJ2-5, with D perhaps matching TRBD1 (5 bases). The germline V gene encodes CDR1 SEHNR and CDR2 FQNEAQ (reference sequence). The CDR3 has 14 amino acids. V was cut by 6 bases and J by 7 bases, with 18 bases left in between. CDR3 bases: TGTGCCAGCAGATCTCGACTTCAGCAGGGGACCCAGTACTTC. It translates to CASRSRLQQGTQYF.

There are many counts of this clonotype. This chain uses TRBV5-1 with TRBJ1-1; 7 bases agree with TRBD1. There are 16 residues in the CDR3. Germline V lookup: CDR1 SGHRS, CDR2 YFSETQ. Trimming removed 7 bases from V and 2 bases from J; junction bases left unmatched: 14. The CDR3 sequence is CASRGAQGVINTEAFF. In DNA, the CDR3 is TGCGCCAGCCGGGGGGCGCAGGGGGTTATCAACACTGAAGCTTTCTTT.

This clonotype has just a few counts. The chain combines TRBV6-5 with TRBJ2-2, with D hard to call. This CDR3 region has 14 residues. Looked up from germline, CDR1 is MNHEY and CDR2 is SVGAGI. Trimming removed 9 bases at V and 0 bases at J, with 11 bases between. CDR3 region: CASNTGANTGELFF. Written as DNA, the CDR3 is TGTGCCAGTAATACGGGCGCGAACACCGGGGAGCTGTTTTTT.

The V call is TRBV12-3 or TRBV12-4, the J call TRBJ2-5, with D perhaps matching TRBD1 (6 bases). This CDR3 contains 14 residues. V was trimmed by 3 bases and J by 0 bases, leaving 8 bases between them. The CDR3 DNA is TGTGCCAGCAGTTTTGGGGGCAACCAAGAGACCCAGTACTTC. Encoded protein: CASSFGGNQETQYF.

This clonotype has more than one count but fewer than ten. This chain uses TRBV7-8 with TRBJ2-5, with a weak D call TRBD2 (6 bases). The CDR3 contains 17 residues. Trimming took 6 bases from V and 2 from J, leaving 22 bases between them. Germline CDR1 reads SGHVS; CDR2 reads FQNEAQ. CDR3 in amino acids: CASRHRRIASEQETQYF. Here the CDR3 DNA reads TGTGCCAGCAGACACAGACGTATCGCTAGCGAACAAGAGACCCAGTACTTC. The whole variable domain, remainder taken from reference TRBV7-8 and TRBJ2-5, is GAGVSQSPRYKVAKRGQDVALRCDPISGHVSLFWYQQALGQGPEFLTYFQNEAQLDKSGLPSDRFFAERPEGSVSTLKIQRTQQEDSAVYLCASRHRRIASEQETQYFGPGTRLLVL.

This clonotype came up a few times. V is TRBV28 and J is TRBJ1-4; 9 nucleotides agree with TRBD1. This CDR3 has 11 amino acids. Germline V gene lookup returns CDR1 MDHEN and CDR2 SYDVKM. The CDR3 DNA sequence: TGTGCTACAGGGGGCGAGGGAAAACTGTTTTTT. Protein: CATGGEGKLFF.

This chain connects TRBV18 to TRBJ1-1, with a tentative D call TRBD1 (6 bases). The CDR3 contains 12 residues. Germline CDR1 KGHSH, CDR2 LQKENI. Trimming pared 3 bases from V and 7 bases from J, leaving 9 bases between. The CDR3 nucleotides read TGTGCCAGCTCACCCGGACAGCTTGAAGCTTTCTTT. Its protein is CASSPGQLEAFF.

This clonotype was detected a few times. The chain couples TRBV6-6 to TRBJ2-2; D remains unclear. This CDR3 has 12 amino acids. In germline, CDR1 is MNHNY, CDR2 SVGAGI (reference sequence). The V and J ends lost 6 bases and 7 bases respectively, with 9 bases between them. CDR3 in DNA: TGTGCCAGCAGCTTTAATTTCGGGGAGCTGTTTTTT. Encoded protein: CASSFNFGELFF.

The CDR3 here is CASSQVLTRGNTEAFF. The CDR3, as DNA: TGCGCCAGCAGCCAAGTTTTGACAAGGGGGAACACTGAAGCTTTCTTT. The chain combines TRBV4-1 with TRBJ1-1; D possibly corresponds to TRBD1 (5 bases). The germline CDR1 and CDR2 sequences are MGHRA and YSYEKL. The V end was cut by 1 base, the J end by 1 base, with 13 bases between. The CDR3 is 16 residues long.

V is TRBV29-1 and J is TRBJ2-3, with D unresolved. Germline CDR1 and CDR2: SQVTM and ANQGSEA. CDR3 length: 13 residues. V lost 1 base and J lost 4, with 9 bases in between. The CDR3 coding sequence is TGCAGCGTTGAAGGTGTGGGCCCAGATACGCAGTATTTT. Amino acid sequence: CSVEGVGPDTQYF.

The table lists this clonotype with many counts. The chain carries TRBV19 and TRBJ1-1, with D perhaps matching TRBD1 (6 bases). CDR1 is LNHDA, CDR2 SQIVND, per germline (reference sequence). This CDR3 has 13 amino acids. The V and J ends lost 10 bases and 1 base respectively, with 13 bases between them. CDR3 coding DNA: TGTGCCACCAAGGACAGACAGAACACTGAAGCTTTCTTT. This gives the protein CATKDRQNTEAFF.

There are a few counts of this clonotype. The chain combines TRBV6-5 with TRBJ1-2; D is uncertain. The CDR3 length is 13 residues. Germline values: CDR1 MNHEY, CDR2 SVGAGI. With 2 bases removed from V and 8 bases from J, the gap between germline ends came to 12 bases. The CDR3 DNA follows: TGTGCCAGCAGTTACACAGATGGCACCGGCTACACCTTC. It is translated as CASSYTDGTGYTF.

The gene calls are TRBV2 and TRBJ1-4; a possible D gene is TRBD1 (6 bases). CDR1 SNHLY and CDR2 FYNNEI come from the germline V gene. CDR3 length equals 13 residues. Trimming removed 5 bases at V and 8 bases at J, with 12 bases between. In nucleotides, the CDR3 is TGTGCCAGCAGTAATACAGGGAGAGAAAAACTGTTTTTT. As protein: CASSNTGREKLFF.

The chain recombines TRBV3-1 with TRBJ1-2, with D unresolved. Germline CDR1 reads LGHDT; CDR2 reads YNNKEL (reference sequence). Trimming took off 1 base at V and 4 bases at J, with 10 bases between the two ends. The CDR3 is made up of 14 amino acids. Written as DNA, the CDR3 is TGTGCCAGCAGCCAAGTTGCGGGCGTCTATGGCTACACCTTC. Translated, it gives CASSQVAGVYGYTF.

This chain links TRBV20-1 with TRBJ1-1, with 7 nucleotides matching TRBD1. Germline assignment: CDR1 DFQATT and CDR2 SNEGSKA (reference sequence). The CDR3 runs 17 residues. V was clipped by 0 bases and J by 0 bases; unmatched bases: 10. CDR3 amino acids: CSARDIGTDGLNTEAFF. In DNA, the CDR3 is TGCAGTGCTAGAGATATAGGGACAGACGGCTTGAACACTGAAGCTTTCTTT.

This clonotype was recorded many times. V gene TRBV18 combines with J gene TRBJ2-5, with D perhaps matching TRBD1 (6 bases). V lost 0 bases and J lost 5, with 19 bases in between. This CDR3 is built from 17 residues. CDR1 and CDR2 (germline): KGHSH, LQKENI. The CDR3 reads CASSPPGSRGIWETQYF. CDR3 coding DNA: TGTGCCAGCTCACCACCGGGCTCCAGGGGAATATGGGAGACCCAGTACTTC.

This chain connects TRBV7-2 to TRBJ2-3, with a tentative D call TRBD2 (7 bases). Germline V gene lookup returns CDR1 SGHTA and CDR2 FQGNSA. V was pared by 4 bases and J by 0 bases, with 11 bases between. The CDR3 is 15 residues long. The CDR3 here is CASSWGGRSTDTQYF. As DNA, the CDR3 is TGTGCCAGCAGCTGGGGGGGCCGGAGCACAGATACGCAGTATTTT.

This clonotype was seen many times. The chain links TRBV29-1 to TRBJ1-4; D not resolved. This CDR3 comprises 15 residues. Germline V gene data show CDR1 as SQVTM and CDR2 as ANQGSEA. The ends were cut back, 0 bases at V and 7 bases at J, with 15 bases in the middle. The CDR3 region is CSVEDPAREGEKLFF. The CDR3 nucleotides read TGCAGCGTTGAAGATCCCGCAAGGGAGGGTGAAAAACTGTTTTTT.

This clonotype was counted a few times. The gene calls are TRBV6-5 and TRBJ1-2; 8 nucleotides align to TRBD1. Germline assignment: CDR1 MNHEY and CDR2 SVGAGI. The CDR3 is made up of 14 amino acids. V shed 5 bases and J 4 bases; nucleotides not matched to a gene: 6. CDR3 amino acids: CASSRTGYIYGYTF. The CDR3 DNA follows: TGTGCCAGCAGTCGGACAGGGTATATCTATGGCTACACCTTC.

This clonotype was seen at least ten times. V gene TRBV7-2 combines with J gene TRBJ2-1, with no clear D. This CDR3 contains 12 residues. V was clipped by 1 base and J by 5 bases, with 3 bases between them. Germline values: CDR1 SGHTA, CDR2 FQGNSA. The CDR3 nucleotides are TGTGCCAGCAGCTTAGTACACAATGAGCAGTTCTTC. Translation gives CASSLVHNEQFF.